The TCR beta chain under discussion was sequenced for a study of T-cell memory formation after mild COVID-19. Study overall: Largely donor-specific sequence clusters came from two donors. Study results and caveats: Memory sampled before infection contained some responding clones, suggesting cross-reactive memory joined.

A few counts support this clonotype. Its specificity is not known. Between the trimmed V and J ends, which lost 6 bases and 5 bases, there was a span of 10 bases. Germline CDR1 and CDR2: DFQATT and SNEGSKA (reference sequence). The CDR3 consists of 11 residues. 5'RACE primed from the constant segment yielded TCR alpha and TCR beta cDNA libraries bearing sample barcodes and UMIs. A single record per CDR3 protein comes from TCRdb applying MiXCR to the 5' RACE reads. The sample lists hundreds of thousands of distinct CDR3 sequences, around 17% occurring once. The TCR originated in a man aged 18 to 29 who had mild COVID-19 (a few samples of this study predate the infection). Cell type and time point are not known. Sequenced sample: PBMCs or a T cell subset sorted from them (not recorded which). The chain combines TRBV20-1 with TRBJ2-5, with a tentative D call TRBD2 (6 bases). The CDR3 loop is CSADYPETQYF. CDR3 in DNA: TGCAGTGCGGACTACCCGGAGACCCAGTACTTC.